This record concerns one T cell receptor beta chain sequence. These data are taken from a study of T cell changes during pregnancy in multiple sclerosis. Produced via immunoSEQ multiplex PCR; TCRdb's table is partial and in-frame only. The table shows roughly 17,000 clones, with roughly 88% occurring only once. The CDR3 loop spans 13 amino acids. The germline V gene has CDR1 LNHDA and CDR2 SQIVND (reference sequence). The V and J ends lost 6 bases and 1 base respectively, with 9 bases between them. The sequenced sample was CD8+ T cells from peripheral blood mononuclear cells, obtained after pregnancy. The V gene is TRBV19, the J gene TRBJ1-1; D gene ambiguous. This sequence originates from a female donor in good health, enrolled as a control in a pregnancy study. The CDR3: CASSWSGNTEAFF. CDR3 nucleotide sequence: TGTGCCAGTAGCTGGTCGGGGAACACTGAAGCTTTCTTT.